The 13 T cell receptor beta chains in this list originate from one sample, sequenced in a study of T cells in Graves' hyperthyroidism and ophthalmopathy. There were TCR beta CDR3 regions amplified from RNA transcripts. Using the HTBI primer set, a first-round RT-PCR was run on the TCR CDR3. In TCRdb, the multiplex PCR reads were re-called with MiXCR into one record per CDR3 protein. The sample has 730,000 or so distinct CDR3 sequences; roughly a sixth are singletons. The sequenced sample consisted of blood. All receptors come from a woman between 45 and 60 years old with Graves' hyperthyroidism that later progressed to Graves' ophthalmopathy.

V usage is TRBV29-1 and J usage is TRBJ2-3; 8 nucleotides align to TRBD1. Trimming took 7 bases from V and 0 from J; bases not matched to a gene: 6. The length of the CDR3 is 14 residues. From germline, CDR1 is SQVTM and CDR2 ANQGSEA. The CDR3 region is CSAIDRGSTDTQYF. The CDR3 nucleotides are TGCAGCGCAATAGACAGGGGTAGCACAGATACGCAGTATTTT.

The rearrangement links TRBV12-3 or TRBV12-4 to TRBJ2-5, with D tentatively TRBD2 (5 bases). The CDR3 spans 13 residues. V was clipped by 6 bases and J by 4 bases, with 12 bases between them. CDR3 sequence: CASSDPGLETQYF. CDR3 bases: TGTGCCAGCAGCGATCCGGGGTTAGAGACCCAGTACTTC.

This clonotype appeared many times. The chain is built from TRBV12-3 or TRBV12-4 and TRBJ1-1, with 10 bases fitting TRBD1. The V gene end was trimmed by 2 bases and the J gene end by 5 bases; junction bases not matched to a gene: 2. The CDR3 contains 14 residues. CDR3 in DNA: TGTGCCAGCAGTTTAACGGGACAGGGGACTGAAGCTTTCTTT. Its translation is CASSLTGQGTEAFF.

CDR3 DNA: TGTGCCAGCAGCTTGGGGATGGACACAAACTATGGCTACACCTTC. Its translation: CASSLGMDTNYGYTF. The rearrangement links TRBV5-6 to TRBJ1-2, with a weak D call TRBD1 (5 bases). Germline CDR1 and CDR2: SGHDT and YYEEEE. This CDR3 contains 15 residues. V lost 0 bases, J lost 2 bases, and 11 bases lay in between.

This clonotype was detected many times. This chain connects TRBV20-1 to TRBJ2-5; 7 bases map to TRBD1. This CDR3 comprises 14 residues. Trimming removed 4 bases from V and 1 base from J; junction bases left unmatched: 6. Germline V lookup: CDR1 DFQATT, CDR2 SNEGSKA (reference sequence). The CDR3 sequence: CSAIHGTAQETQYF. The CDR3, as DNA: TGCAGTGCTATACACGGGACAGCCCAAGAGACCCAGTACTTC.

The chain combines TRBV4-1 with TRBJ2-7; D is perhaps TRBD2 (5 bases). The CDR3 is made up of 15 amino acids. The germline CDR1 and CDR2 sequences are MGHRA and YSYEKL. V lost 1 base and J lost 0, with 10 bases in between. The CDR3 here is CASSQARGSSYEQYF. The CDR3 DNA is TGCGCCAGCAGCCAAGCTCGGGGAAGCTCCTACGAGCAGTACTTC.

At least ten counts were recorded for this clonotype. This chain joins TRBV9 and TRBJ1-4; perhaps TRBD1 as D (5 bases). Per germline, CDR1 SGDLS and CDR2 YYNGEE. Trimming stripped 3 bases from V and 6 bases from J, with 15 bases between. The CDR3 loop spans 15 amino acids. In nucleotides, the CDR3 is TGTGCCAGCAGCGCCCGCCTGGGGGGTGATGAAAAACTGTTTTTT. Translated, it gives CASSARLGGDEKLFF.

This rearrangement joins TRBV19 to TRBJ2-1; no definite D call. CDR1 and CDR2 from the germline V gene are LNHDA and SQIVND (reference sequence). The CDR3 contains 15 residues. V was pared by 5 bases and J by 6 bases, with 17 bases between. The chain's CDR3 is CASSGIYSMGNEQFF. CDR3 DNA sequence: TGTGCCAGTAGTGGGATCTACTCTATGGGCAATGAGCAGTTCTTC.

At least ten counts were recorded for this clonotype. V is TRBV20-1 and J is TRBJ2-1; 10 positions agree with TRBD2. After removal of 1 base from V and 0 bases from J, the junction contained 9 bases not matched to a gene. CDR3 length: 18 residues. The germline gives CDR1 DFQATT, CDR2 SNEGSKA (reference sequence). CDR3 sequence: CSARVTLAGALSYNEQFF. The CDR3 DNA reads TGCAGTGCTAGAGTTACTCTAGCGGGGGCCCTCTCCTACAATGAGCAGTTCTTC.

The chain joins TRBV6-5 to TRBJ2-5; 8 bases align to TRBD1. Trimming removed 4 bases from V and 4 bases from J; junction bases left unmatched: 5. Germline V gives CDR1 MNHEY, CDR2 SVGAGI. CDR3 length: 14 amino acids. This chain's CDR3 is CASSSRTGTETQYF. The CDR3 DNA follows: TGTGCCAGCAGTTCTCGGACAGGGACAGAGACCCAGTACTTC.

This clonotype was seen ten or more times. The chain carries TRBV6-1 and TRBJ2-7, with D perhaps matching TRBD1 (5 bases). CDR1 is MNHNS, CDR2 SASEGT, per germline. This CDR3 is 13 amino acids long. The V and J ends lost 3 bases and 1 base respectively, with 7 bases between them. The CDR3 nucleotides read TGTGCCAGCAGTGACAGGGTGTCCTACGAGCAGTACTTC. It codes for CASSDRVSYEQYF.

The CDR3 DNA reads TGTGCCAGCAGCGGGCCCGGACCCCCTTACGAGCAGTACTTC. This gives the protein CASSGPGPPYEQYF. V usage is TRBV7-3 and J usage is TRBJ2-7; D call uncertain. The germline gives CDR1 SGHTA, CDR2 FQGTGA. The germline V and J ends were trimmed by 5 bases and 4 bases, with 15 bases remaining between them. The CDR3 spans 14 residues.

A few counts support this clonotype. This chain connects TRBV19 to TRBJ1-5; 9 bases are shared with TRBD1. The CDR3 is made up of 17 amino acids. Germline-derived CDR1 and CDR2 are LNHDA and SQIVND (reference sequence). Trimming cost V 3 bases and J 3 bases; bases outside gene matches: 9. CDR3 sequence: CASSIRGGTGLNQPQHF. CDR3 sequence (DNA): TGTGCCAGTAGTATCAGGGGGGGGACAGGGCTCAATCAGCCCCAGCATTTT.